The 9 T cell receptor beta chains given below trace back to one sample, sequenced in a study of cytomegalovirus exposure and HLA in healthy donors. PCR was performed using 60 Vbeta and 13 Jbeta primers. Using immunoSEQ multiplex PCR, the repertoire was profiled, and TCRdb retains in-frame clones only, with some absent. The sample includes about 140,000 clones, about 80% of them seen just once. Material for sequencing was PBMCs. The receptors come from a young man in good health and CMV-seronegative.

In this sample, this clone turned up once. The rearrangement links TRBV2 to TRBJ2-1; maybe TRBD1 (7 bases). CDR3 size: 14 residues. V was clipped by 6 bases and J by 8 bases, with 17 bases between them. Germline CDR1 and CDR2: SNHLY and FYNNEI. This CDR3 reads CASRRDSRTYEQFF. CDR3 in DNA: TGTGCCAGCAGGCGGGACAGCCGGACGTATGAGCAGTTCTTC.

V and J are TRBV28 and TRBJ1-4; possible D gene TRBD1, 5 bases. The CDR3 covers 14 residues. With 8 bases removed from V and 7 bases from J, the gap between germline ends came to 17 bases. Germline CDR1 reads MDHEN; CDR2 reads SYDVKM. CDR3 coding DNA: TGTGCCAGCGGCGGGGGGTTTATTGGTGAAAAACTGTTTTTT. It yields the protein CASGGGFIGEKLFF.

V usage is TRBV19 and J usage is TRBJ2-7; D ambiguous. The CDR3 consists of 16 residues. Per germline, CDR1 LNHDA and CDR2 SQIVND (reference sequence). With 3 bases removed from V and 2 bases from J, the gap between germline ends came to 17 bases. The CDR3 coding sequence is TGTGCCAGTAGTATCTCCCTCCCTCCAGGTACCTACGAGCAGTACTTC. It yields the protein CASSISLPPGTYEQYF.

The chain carries TRBV7-9 and TRBJ2-5; 9 positions agree with TRBD2. Germline CDR1 is SEHNR and CDR2 is FQNEAQ (reference sequence). The CDR3 consists of 15 residues. The V and J ends lost 4 bases and 3 bases, in that order; junction bases with no gene match: 6. The CDR3 is CASSSNGLAKETQYF. DNA for the CDR3: TGTGCCAGCAGCTCCAACGGACTAGCGAAAGAGACCCAGTACTTC.

The chain recombines TRBV7-2 with TRBJ2-3; possible D gene TRBD1, 5 bases. The CDR3 is 15 amino acids. The V gene's germline CDR1 is SGHTA and CDR2 FQGNSA. V was clipped by 2 bases and J by 2 bases, with 11 bases between them. CDR3 sequence (DNA): TGTGCCAGCAGCTTACAGACAGTAGACACAGATACGCAGTATTTT. This sequence encodes CASSLQTVDTDTQYF.

The V call is TRBV19, the J call TRBJ2-2; TRBD1 aligns across 12 bases. CDR3 length equals 17 residues. The germline V gene has CDR1 LNHDA and CDR2 SQIVND (reference sequence). V lost 5 bases to trimming and J lost 4 bases; unmatched junction nucleotides: 8. The CDR3 reads CASSRGQGASITGELFF. DNA for the CDR3: TGTGCCAGTAGTCGGGGACAGGGGGCGTCAATCACCGGGGAGCTGTTTTTT.

This chain joins TRBV4-1 and TRBJ2-2, with 9 bases identical to TRBD2. The CDR3 length is 20 residues. Trimming took 0 bases from V and 4 from J; bases not matched to a gene: 15. Germline V gene lookup returns CDR1 MGHRA and CDR2 YSYEKL. CDR3 DNA: TGCGCCAGCAGCCAAGATAAGGCTCGCGGGAGGGCCTCTGGCACCGGGGAGCTGTTTTTT. This encodes CASSQDKARGRASGTGELFF.

The V gene is TRBV6-5, the J gene TRBJ2-3; D is undetermined. Germline-derived CDR1 and CDR2 are MNHEY and SVGAGI. The CDR3 is 13 residues long. The V end was cut by 6 bases, the J end by 0 bases, with 7 bases between. CDR3 nucleotide sequence: TGTGCCAGCAGGGCTCAGAGCACAGATACGCAGTATTTT. Its protein is CASRAQSTDTQYF.

The V call is TRBV30, the J call TRBJ2-7; 7 bases are a match to TRBD1. The CDR3 is 15 residues long. J gave up 3 bases and V 2 bases, and 10 bases lay outside the gene matches. CDR1 and CDR2 (germline): GTSNPN, SVGIG (reference sequence). The CDR3 loop is CAWSRERGPFYEQYF. The CDR3, as DNA: TGTGCCTGGAGTCGAGAGAGGGGGCCCTTCTACGAGCAGTACTTC.